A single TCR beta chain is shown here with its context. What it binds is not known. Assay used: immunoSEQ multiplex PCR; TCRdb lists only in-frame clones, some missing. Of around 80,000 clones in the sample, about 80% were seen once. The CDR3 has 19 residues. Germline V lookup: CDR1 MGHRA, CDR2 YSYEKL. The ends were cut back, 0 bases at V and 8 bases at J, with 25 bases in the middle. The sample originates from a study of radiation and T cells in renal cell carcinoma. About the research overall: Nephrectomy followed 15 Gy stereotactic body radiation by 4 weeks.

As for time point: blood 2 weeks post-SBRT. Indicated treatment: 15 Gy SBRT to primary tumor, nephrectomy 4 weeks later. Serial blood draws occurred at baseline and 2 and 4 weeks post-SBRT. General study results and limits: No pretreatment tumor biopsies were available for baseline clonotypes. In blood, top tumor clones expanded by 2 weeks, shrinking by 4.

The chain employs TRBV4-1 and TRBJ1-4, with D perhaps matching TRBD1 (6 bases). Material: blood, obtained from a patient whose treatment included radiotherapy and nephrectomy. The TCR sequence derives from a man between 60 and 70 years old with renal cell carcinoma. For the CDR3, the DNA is TGCGCCAGCAGCCAAGATCAGACAGGCACCCAACCAACGCGGGAAAAACTGTTTTTT. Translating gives CASSQDQTGTQPTREKLFF.